The rows below give T cell receptor beta chains drawn from one sample of a study of cytomegalovirus exposure and HLA in healthy donors. Sequenced by immunoSEQ multiplex PCR; TCRdb stores in-frame clones only, minus some. The profile shows under 110,000 clones, about four fifths of them singletons. Material for sequencing was PBMCs. The receptor source for this set is a woman in her 40s in good health and CMV-seronegative. CDR3s include the opening cysteine and the closing phenylalanine or tryptophan. The order of the fields is V gene, J gene, clone size, D gene, CDR3 protein, CDR3 DNA. The D gene is left open where the match is weak. Size is omitted from some rows. Given values are once, few, many or a class for expanded clones.

v_gene: TRBV6-5
j_gene: TRBJ1-1
abundance: NA
d_gene: NA
CDR3aa: CASSSYFRGDEAFF
CDR3nt: TGTGCCAGCAGTTCCTATTTCCGGGGAGATGAAGCTTTCTTT

v_gene: TRBV14
j_gene: TRBJ2-4
abundance: NA
d_gene: NA
CDR3aa: CASSQGGGGPQLAKNIQYF
CDR3nt: TGTGCCAGCAGCCAAGGTGGAGGGGGCCCGCAGCTAGCCAAAAACATTCAGTACTTC

v_gene: TRBV6-5
j_gene: TRBJ2-2
abundance: NA
d_gene: NA
CDR3aa: CASRGGPNAGELFF
CDR3nt: TGTGCCAGCAGGGGGGGGCCGAACGCCGGGGAGCTGTTTTTT

v_gene: TRBV7-9
j_gene: TRBJ2-5
abundance: NA
d_gene: TRBD1
CDR3aa: CASSLGQPQETQYF
CDR3nt: TGTGCCAGCAGCCTGGGACAGCCTCAAGAGACCCAGTACTTC

v_gene: TRBV21-1
j_gene: TRBJ2-7
abundance: NA
d_gene: NA
CDR3aa: CATGKFYRDSWRAGSYEQYF
CDR3nt: TGTGCCACCGGAAAGTTTTACCGGGACTCTTGGCGTGCGGGCTCCTACGAGCAGTACTTC

v_gene: TRBV10-3
j_gene: TRBJ2-6
abundance: NA
d_gene: NA
CDR3aa: CATFTGSGANVLTF
CDR3nt: TGTGCGACCTTCACAGGGTCTGGGGCCAACGTCCTGACTTTC

v_gene: TRBV7-9
j_gene: TRBJ2-5
abundance: NA
d_gene: NA
CDR3aa: CSSRSGEETQYF
CDR3nt: TGTTCCAGCCGATCCGGGGAAGAGACCCAGTACTTC

v_gene: TRBV15
j_gene: TRBJ1-4
abundance: NA
d_gene: NA
CDR3aa: CATVQGSRTNEKLFF
CDR3nt: TGTGCCACGGTTCAGGGTTCTCGCACTAATGAAAAACTGTTTTTT

v_gene: TRBV9
j_gene: TRBJ2-5
abundance: NA
d_gene: NA
CDR3aa: CASSVGVALGETQYF
CDR3nt: TGTGCCAGCAGCGTAGGGGTAGCCTTAGGTGAGACCCAGTACTTC

v_gene: TRBV25-1
j_gene: TRBJ2-5
abundance: few
d_gene: TRBD1
CDR3aa: CASSGTGAGQETQYF
CDR3nt: TGTGCCAGCAGTGGGACAGGGGCCGGGCAAGAGACCCAGTACTTC

v_gene: TRBV7-9
j_gene: TRBJ1-1
abundance: NA
d_gene: TRBD1
CDR3aa: CASSTRQGEDTEAFF
CDR3nt: TGTGCCAGCAGCACCCGACAGGGAGAGGACACTGAAGCTTTCTTT

v_gene: TRBV5-1
j_gene: TRBJ2-1
abundance: once
d_gene: NA
CDR3aa: CASSFAGRDTFNNEQFF
CDR3nt: TGCGCCAGCAGCTTCGCGGGGCGAGATACCTTTAACAATGAGCAGTTCTTC

v_gene: TRBV19
j_gene: TRBJ2-3
abundance: once
d_gene: NA
CDR3aa: CASSMTGTSSTDTQYF
CDR3nt: TGTGCCAGTAGTATGACGGGGACATCTAGCACAGATACGCAGTATTTT

v_gene: TRBV14
j_gene: TRBJ2-3
abundance: NA
d_gene: TRBD2
CDR3aa: CASSQGHGGDTQYF
CDR3nt: TGTGCCAGCAGCCAAGGCCACGGGGGGGATACGCAGTATTTT

v_gene: TRBV6-1
j_gene: TRBJ2-7
abundance: few
d_gene: NA
CDR3aa: CASTEWGRYEQYF
CDR3nt: TGTGCCAGCACCGAGTGGGGCCGTTACGAGCAGTACTTC

v_gene: TRBV29-1
j_gene: TRBJ2-7
abundance: once
d_gene: NA
CDR3aa: CSVVQGQDEQYF
CDR3nt: TGCAGCGTTGTTCAGGGGCAGGACGAGCAGTACTTC

v_gene: TRBV18
j_gene: TRBJ2-3
abundance: NA
d_gene: NA
CDR3aa: CASSPPSSSDTQYF
CDR3nt: TGTGCCAGCTCACCACCGAGTAGTTCGGATACGCAGTATTTT

v_gene: TRBV4-3
j_gene: TRBJ2-4
abundance: once
d_gene: TRBD2
CDR3aa: CASSPGLAGGPGKNIQYF
CDR3nt: TGCGCCAGCAGCCCGGGACTAGCGGGGGGGCCAGGCAAAAACATTCAGTACTTC

v_gene: TRBV4-3
j_gene: TRBJ2-7
abundance: few
d_gene: NA
CDR3aa: CASSQGGFLPYEQYF
CDR3nt: TGCGCCAGCAGCCAAGGAGGTTTCCTGCCCTACGAGCAGTACTTC

v_gene: TRBV18
j_gene: TRBJ2-1
abundance: NA
d_gene: NA
CDR3aa: CASSPRRWLAADNEQFF
CDR3nt: TGTGCCAGCTCACCACGCCGGTGGTTAGCGGCTGACAATGAGCAGTTCTTC

v_gene: TRBV29-1
j_gene: TRBJ1-1
abundance: NA
d_gene: TRBD1
CDR3aa: CSVGTGMNTEAFF
CDR3nt: TGCAGCGTAGGGACAGGTATGAACACTGAAGCTTTCTTT

v_gene: TRBV10-3
j_gene: TRBJ2-7
abundance: few
d_gene: TRBD1
CDR3aa: CASGQGAYEQYF
CDR3nt: TGTGCCAGCGGACAGGGAGCCTACGAGCAGTACTTC

v_gene: TRBV5-1
j_gene: TRBJ2-5
abundance: NA
d_gene: TRBD1
CDR3aa: CASSGGQGTGETQYF
CDR3nt: TGCGCCAGCAGCGGGGGACAGGGGACGGGAGAGACCCAGTACTTC

v_gene: TRBV19
j_gene: TRBJ2-4
abundance: NA
d_gene: TRBD1
CDR3aa: CASSPRTGSNIQYF
CDR3nt: TGTGCCAGTAGTCCACGGACAGGGTCCAACATTCAGTACTTC

v_gene: TRBV2
j_gene: TRBJ1-2
abundance: NA
d_gene: NA
CDR3aa: CASSEAGGQTYGYTF
CDR3nt: TGTGCCAGCAGTGAAGCGGGCGGACAAACCTATGGCTACACCTTC

v_gene: TRBV7-9
j_gene: TRBJ2-5
abundance: NA
d_gene: NA
CDR3aa: CASSLLTSGWTQYF
CDR3nt: TGTGCCAGCAGCTTATTAACATCGGGATGGACCCAGTACTTC

v_gene: TRBV7-9
j_gene: TRBJ2-7
abundance: NA
d_gene: NA
CDR3aa: CSSSPQGYEQYF
CDR3nt: TGTTCCAGCAGCCCTCAGGGTTACGAGCAGTACTTC

v_gene: TRBV7-9
j_gene: TRBJ1-2
abundance: NA
d_gene: TRBD1
CDR3aa: CASRGQGAHGYTF
CDR3nt: TGTGCCAGCAGGGGACAGGGGGCGCATGGCTACACCTTC

v_gene: TRBV7-9
j_gene: TRBJ2-5
abundance: NA
d_gene: TRBD1
CDR3aa: CASSLYGAQGAETQYF
CDR3nt: TGTGCCAGCAGCTTATATGGGGCACAGGGGGCAGAGACCCAGTACTTC

v_gene: TRBV28
j_gene: TRBJ1-2
abundance: NA
d_gene: NA
CDR3aa: CASSSENYGYTF
CDR3nt: TGTGCCAGCAGTTCAGAAAACTATGGCTACACCTTC

v_gene: TRBV9
j_gene: TRBJ1-2
abundance: NA
d_gene: NA
CDR3aa: CASSGPDRIASGYTF
CDR3nt: TGTGCCAGCAGCGGACCGGACAGAATCGCTAGTGGCTACACCTTC

v_gene: TRBV7-2
j_gene: TRBJ2-7
abundance: NA
d_gene: TRBD2
CDR3aa: CASSAAEILAGEDEQYF
CDR3nt: TGTGCCAGCAGCGCCGCAGAGATCCTAGCGGGAGAGGACGAGCAGTACTTC

v_gene: TRBV6-5
j_gene: TRBJ1-2
abundance: NA
d_gene: NA
CDR3aa: CASSVGGTKHGYTF
CDR3nt: TGTGCCAGCAGTGTCGGGGGGACAAAACATGGCTACACCTTC

v_gene: TRBV29-1
j_gene: TRBJ2-5
abundance: NA
d_gene: TRBD1
CDR3aa: CSVDLTWGQGATETQYF
CDR3nt: TGCAGCGTTGACTTGACTTGGGGACAGGGGGCCACGGAGACCCAGTACTTC

v_gene: TRBV7-9
j_gene: TRBJ1-1
abundance: NA
d_gene: NA
CDR3aa: CSSSFTGTEAFF
CDR3nt: TGTTCCAGCAGCTTTACTGGCACTGAAGCTTTCTTT

v_gene: TRBV18
j_gene: TRBJ2-5
abundance: NA
d_gene: NA
CDR3aa: CASSPLLGQGGKETQYF
CDR3nt: TGTGCCAGCTCACCCCTCTTGGGTCAGGGAGGCAAAGAGACCCAGTACTTC

v_gene: TRBV9
j_gene: TRBJ2-1
abundance: NA
d_gene: TRBD2
CDR3aa: CASSPGGSSYNEQFF
CDR3nt: TGTGCCAGCAGCCCCGGGGGGAGCTCCTACAATGAGCAGTTCTTC

v_gene: TRBV6-1
j_gene: TRBJ2-7
abundance: NA
d_gene: NA
CDR3aa: CASSPSSYEQYF
CDR3nt: TGTGCCAGCAGTCCATCTAGCTACGAGCAGTACTTC

v_gene: TRBV11-2
j_gene: TRBJ2-2
abundance: few
d_gene: TRBD2
CDR3aa: CASSLALAGAGTGELFF
CDR3nt: TGTGCCAGCAGCCTGGCTCTAGCGGGAGCGGGAACCGGGGAGCTGTTTTTT

v_gene: TRBV27
j_gene: TRBJ1-2
abundance: NA
d_gene: TRBD1
CDR3aa: CASSLKQGVGRGYTF
CDR3nt: TGTGCCAGCAGTTTAAAACAGGGGGTAGGACGAGGCTACACCTTC

v_gene: TRBV7-9
j_gene: TRBJ1-1
abundance: NA
d_gene: NA
CDR3aa: CASSSWTEEAFF
CDR3nt: TGTGCCAGCAGCTCTTGGACAGAAGAAGCTTTCTTT

v_gene: TRBV5-4
j_gene: TRBJ2-7
abundance: NA
d_gene: TRBD2
CDR3aa: CASSQSRVLAGGNYEQYF
CDR3nt: TGTGCCAGCAGCCAGAGCCGAGTTCTAGCGGGAGGAAACTACGAGCAGTACTTC

v_gene: TRBV19
j_gene: TRBJ2-5
abundance: few
d_gene: TRBD2
CDR3aa: CASSILAGSPGGETQYF
CDR3nt: TGTGCCAGTAGTATTCTAGCGGGGTCACCGGGGGGGGAGACCCAGTACTTC

v_gene: TRBV10-3
j_gene: TRBJ2-7
abundance: once
d_gene: TRBD2
CDR3aa: CAISDPGLAGAHEQYF
CDR3nt: TGTGCCATCAGTGACCCGGGACTAGCGGGAGCCCACGAGCAGTACTTC

v_gene: TRBV7-9
j_gene: TRBJ1-6
abundance: NA
d_gene: NA
CDR3aa: CSSSSRGTAYNSPLHF
CDR3nt: TGTTCCAGCAGCTCCCGGGGGACGGCCTATAATTCACCCCTCCACTTT

v_gene: TRBV19
j_gene: TRBJ1-5
abundance: few
d_gene: NA
CDR3aa: CASREGQASNQPQHF
CDR3nt: TGTGCCAGTAGGGAGGGGCAGGCTAGCAATCAGCCCCAGCATTTT

v_gene: TRBV7-9
j_gene: TRBJ2-7
abundance: NA
d_gene: NA
CDR3aa: CSSSLVPDYEQYF
CDR3nt: TGTTCCAGCAGCTTAGTACCAGACTACGAGCAGTACTTC

v_gene: TRBV11-2
j_gene: TRBJ2-1
abundance: NA
d_gene: NA
CDR3aa: CASSLGTRRLWQFF
CDR3nt: TGTGCCAGCAGCTTAGGAACTAGAAGGTTGTGGCAGTTCTTC

v_gene: TRBV27
j_gene: TRBJ2-3
abundance: few
d_gene: TRBD1
CDR3aa: CASSIGQGASTDTQYF
CDR3nt: TGTGCCAGCAGTATAGGACAGGGAGCTAGCACAGATACGCAGTATTTT

v_gene: TRBV27
j_gene: TRBJ2-5
abundance: NA
d_gene: TRBD2
CDR3aa: CASSRRLAGEGQETQYF
CDR3nt: TGTGCCAGCAGCAGAAGACTAGCGGGAGAAGGGCAAGAGACCCAGTACTTC

v_gene: TRBV19
j_gene: TRBJ2-5
abundance: NA
d_gene: TRBD1
CDR3aa: CASSLDRQETQYF
CDR3nt: TGTGCCAGTAGTTTGGACAGGCAAGAGACCCAGTACTTC

v_gene: TRBV18
j_gene: TRBJ2-6
abundance: NA
d_gene: NA
CDR3aa: CASSPLQVSGANVLTF
CDR3nt: TGTGCCAGCTCACCACTCCAGGTCTCTGGGGCCAACGTCCTGACTTTC

v_gene: TRBV5-5
j_gene: TRBJ2-1
abundance: NA
d_gene: TRBD2
CDR3aa: CASSLVSGSSYNEQFF
CDR3nt: TGTGCCAGCAGCTTGGTTAGCGGGAGCTCCTACAATGAGCAGTTCTTC

v_gene: TRBV15
j_gene: TRBJ1-3
abundance: few
d_gene: NA
CDR3aa: CATSSPQGGYGTIYF
CDR3nt: TGTGCCACCAGCAGTCCTCAAGGCGGGTACGGCACCATATATTTT